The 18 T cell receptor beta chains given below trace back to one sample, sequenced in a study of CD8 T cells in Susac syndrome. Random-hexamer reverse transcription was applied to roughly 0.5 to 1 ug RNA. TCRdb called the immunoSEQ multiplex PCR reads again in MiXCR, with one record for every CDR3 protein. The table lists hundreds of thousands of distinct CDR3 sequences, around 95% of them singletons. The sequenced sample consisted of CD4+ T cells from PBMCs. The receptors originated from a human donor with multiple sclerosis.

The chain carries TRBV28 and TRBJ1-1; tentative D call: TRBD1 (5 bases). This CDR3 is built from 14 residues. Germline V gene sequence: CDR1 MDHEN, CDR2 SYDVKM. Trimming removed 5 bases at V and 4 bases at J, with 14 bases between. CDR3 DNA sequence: TGTGCCAGCAGTGGTCCAGGGACGGGCACTGAAGCTTTCTTT. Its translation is CASSGPGTGTEAFF.

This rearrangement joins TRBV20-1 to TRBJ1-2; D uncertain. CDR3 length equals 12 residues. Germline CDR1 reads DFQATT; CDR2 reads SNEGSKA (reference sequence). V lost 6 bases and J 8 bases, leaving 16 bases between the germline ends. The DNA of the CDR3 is TGCAGTGCCGCAGTGGATCGTGGGGGCTACACCTTC. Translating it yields CSAAVDRGGYTF.

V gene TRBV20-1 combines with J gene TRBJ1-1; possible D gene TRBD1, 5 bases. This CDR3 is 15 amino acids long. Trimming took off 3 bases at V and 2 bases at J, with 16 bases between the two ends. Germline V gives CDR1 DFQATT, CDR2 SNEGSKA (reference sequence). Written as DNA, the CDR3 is TGCAGTGCTAGGCGCCCGGGACGGCCCAACACTGAAGCTTTCTTT. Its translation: CSARRPGRPNTEAFF.

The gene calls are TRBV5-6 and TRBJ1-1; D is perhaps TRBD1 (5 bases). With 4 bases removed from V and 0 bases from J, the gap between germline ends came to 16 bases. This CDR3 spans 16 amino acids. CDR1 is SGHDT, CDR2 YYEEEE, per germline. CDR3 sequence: CASSPWDGGMNTEAFF. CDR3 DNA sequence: TGTGCCAGCAGCCCCTGGGATGGGGGAATGAACACTGAAGCTTTCTTT.

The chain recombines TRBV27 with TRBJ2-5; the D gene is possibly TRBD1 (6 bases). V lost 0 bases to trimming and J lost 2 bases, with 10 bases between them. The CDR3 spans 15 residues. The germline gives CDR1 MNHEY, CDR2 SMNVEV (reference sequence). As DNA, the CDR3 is TGTGCCAGCAGTTTATCAAGGGACATACAAGAGACCCAGTACTTC. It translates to CASSLSRDIQETQYF.

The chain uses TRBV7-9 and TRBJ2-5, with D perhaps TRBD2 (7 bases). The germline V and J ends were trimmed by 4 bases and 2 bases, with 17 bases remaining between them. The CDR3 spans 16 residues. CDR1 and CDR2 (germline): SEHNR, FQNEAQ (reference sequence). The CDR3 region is CASSSFGGGLQETQYF. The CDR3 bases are TGTGCCAGCAGCTCCTTTGGGGGGGGGCTTCAAGAGACCCAGTACTTC. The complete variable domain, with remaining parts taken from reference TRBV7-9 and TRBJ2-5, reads DTGVSQNPRHKITKRGQNVTFRCDPISEHNRLYWYRQTLGQGPEFLTYFQNEAQLEKSRLLSDRFSAERPKGSFSTLEIQRTEQGDSAMYLCASSSFGGGLQETQYFGPGTRLLVL.

CDR3 DNA: TGTGCCAGCAGCCAAGATCGGACTTACAATGAGCAGTTCTTC. As protein: CASSQDRTYNEQFF. V is TRBV3-1 and J is TRBJ2-1; TRBD2 might be the D (5 bases). With 0 bases removed from V and 4 bases from J, the gap between germline ends came to 7 bases. This CDR3 is built from 14 residues. Germline V CDR1 and CDR2: LGHDT, YNNKEL (reference sequence).

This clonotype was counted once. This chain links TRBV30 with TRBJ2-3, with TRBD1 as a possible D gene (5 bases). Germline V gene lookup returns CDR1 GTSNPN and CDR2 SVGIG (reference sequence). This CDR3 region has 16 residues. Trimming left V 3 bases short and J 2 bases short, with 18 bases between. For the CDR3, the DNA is TGTGCCTGGAGCGCTCCCGGAAGGGGTAACACAGATACGCAGTATTTT. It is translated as CAWSAPGRGNTDTQYF.

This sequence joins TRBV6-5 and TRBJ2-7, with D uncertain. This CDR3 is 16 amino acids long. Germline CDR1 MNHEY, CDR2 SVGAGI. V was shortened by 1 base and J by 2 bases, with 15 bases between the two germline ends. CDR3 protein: CASSYLGGSYTYEQYF. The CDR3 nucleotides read TGTGCCAGCAGTTACTTAGGTGGCAGCTATACCTACGAGCAGTACTTC.

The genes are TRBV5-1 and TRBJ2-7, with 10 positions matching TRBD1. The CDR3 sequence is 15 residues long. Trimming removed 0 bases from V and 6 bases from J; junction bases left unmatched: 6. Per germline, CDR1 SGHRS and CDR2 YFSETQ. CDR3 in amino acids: CASSLGQGAHGEQYF. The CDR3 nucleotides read TGCGCCAGCAGCTTGGGACAGGGGGCGCACGGCGAGCAGTACTTC.

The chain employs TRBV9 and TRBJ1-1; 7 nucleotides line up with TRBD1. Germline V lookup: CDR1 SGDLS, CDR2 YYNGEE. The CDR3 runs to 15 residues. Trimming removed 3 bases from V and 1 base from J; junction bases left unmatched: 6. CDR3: CASSDPGQTNTEAFF. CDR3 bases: TGTGCCAGCAGCGACCCGGGACAGACGAACACTGAAGCTTTCTTT.

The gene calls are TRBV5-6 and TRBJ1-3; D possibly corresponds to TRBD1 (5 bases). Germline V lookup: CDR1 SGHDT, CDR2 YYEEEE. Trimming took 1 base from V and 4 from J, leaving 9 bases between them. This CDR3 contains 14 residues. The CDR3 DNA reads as TGTGCCAGCAGCTTGCCAGGGTCGGGAAACACCATATATTTT. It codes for CASSLPGSGNTIYF.

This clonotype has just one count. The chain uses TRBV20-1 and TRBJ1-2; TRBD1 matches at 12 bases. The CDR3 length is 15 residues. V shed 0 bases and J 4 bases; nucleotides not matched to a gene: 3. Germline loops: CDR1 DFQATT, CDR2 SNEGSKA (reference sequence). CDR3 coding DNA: TGCAGTGCTAGAGACGGGACAGGGGGCACCTATGGCTACACCTTC. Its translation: CSARDGTGGTYGYTF.

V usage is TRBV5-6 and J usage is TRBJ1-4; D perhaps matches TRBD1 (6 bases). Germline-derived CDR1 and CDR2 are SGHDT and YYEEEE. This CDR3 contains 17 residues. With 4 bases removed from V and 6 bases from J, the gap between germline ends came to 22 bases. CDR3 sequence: CASSPQGGGSGDEKLFF. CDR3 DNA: TGTGCCAGCAGCCCACAGGGAGGCGGGTCAGGGGATGAAAAACTGTTTTTT.

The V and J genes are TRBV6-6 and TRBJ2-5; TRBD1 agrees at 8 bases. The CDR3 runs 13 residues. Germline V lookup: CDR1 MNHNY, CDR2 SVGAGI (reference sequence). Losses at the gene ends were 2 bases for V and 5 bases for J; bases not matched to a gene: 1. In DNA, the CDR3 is TGTGCCAGCAGTTACCGGACAGGGGAGACCCAGTACTTC. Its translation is CASSYRTGETQYF.

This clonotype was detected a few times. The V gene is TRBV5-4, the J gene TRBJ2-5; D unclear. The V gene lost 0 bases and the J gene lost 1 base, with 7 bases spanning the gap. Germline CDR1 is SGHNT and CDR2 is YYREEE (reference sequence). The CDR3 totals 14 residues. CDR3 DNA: TGTGCCAGCAGCTTGGTCTCAGTCCAAGAGACCCAGTACTTC. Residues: CASSLVSVQETQYF.

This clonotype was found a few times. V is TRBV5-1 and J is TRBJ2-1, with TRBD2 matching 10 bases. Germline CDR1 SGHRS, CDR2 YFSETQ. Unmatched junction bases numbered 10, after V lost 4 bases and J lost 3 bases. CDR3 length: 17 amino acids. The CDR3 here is CASSQDSGRQIYNEQFF. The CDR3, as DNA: TGCGCCAGCAGCCAGGATAGCGGGAGGCAAATCTACAATGAGCAGTTCTTC.

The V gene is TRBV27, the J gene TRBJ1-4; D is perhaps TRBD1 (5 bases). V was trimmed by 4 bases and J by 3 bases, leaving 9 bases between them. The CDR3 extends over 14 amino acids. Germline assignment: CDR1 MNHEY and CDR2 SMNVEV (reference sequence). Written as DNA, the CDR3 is TGTGCCAGCAGTTCGCAGGGTCCTAATGAAAAACTGTTTTTT. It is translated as CASSSQGPNEKLFF.